The 27 T cell receptor beta chains listed next were all sequenced from one sample in a study of blood T cell repertoires in COVID-19. The repertoire was sequenced with immunoSEQ multiplex PCR; TCRdb's copy has only in-frame clones and lacks some. The sample holds 95,000 to 120,000 clones, approximately 85% seen once. The sequenced sample was peripheral blood. These receptors came from a woman aged 55 to 70 with COVID-19, enrolled during active disease.

V and J are TRBV28 and TRBJ2-7, with 7 bases fitting TRBD1. The V segment lost 7 bases and the J segment 6 bases; nucleotides outside the gene matches: 12. Germline lookup yields CDR1 MDHEN and CDR2 SYDVKM. The CDR3 contains 14 residues. As DNA, the CDR3 is TGTGCCAGCACTCAACAGGGGTTCCTACGCGAGCAGTACTTC. It yields the protein CASTQQGFLREQYF. The full variable domain, its missing parts supplied by reference TRBV28 and TRBJ2-7, is DVKVTQSSRYLVKRTGEKVFLECVQDMDHENMFWYRQDPGLGLRLIYFSYDVKMKEKGDIPEGYSVSREKKERFSLILESASTNQTSMYLCASTQQGFLREQYFGPGTRLTVT.

The J gene is TRBJ2-7, the V gene TRBV19; 8 bases fit TRBD2. The germline V gene has CDR1 LNHDA and CDR2 SQIVND (reference sequence). Trimming cost V 3 bases and J 4 bases; bases outside gene matches: 8. This CDR3 region has 15 residues. The CDR3 DNA is TGTGCCAGTAGTATTTCGGCGGGGGGATCTTACGAGCAGTACTTC. Protein sequence: CASSISAGGSYEQYF.

The V and J genes are TRBV19 and TRBJ2-7; D gene ambiguous. Germline V gives CDR1 LNHDA, CDR2 SQIVND (reference sequence). The CDR3 sequence is 13 residues long. V was clipped by 1 base and J by 3 bases, with 7 bases between them. The CDR3 DNA sequence: TGTGCCAGTAGTATAGGTGGGCACTACGAGCAGTACTTC. The encoded protein is CASSIGGHYEQYF. Drawing the rest from reference TRBV19 and TRBJ2-7, the complete variable domain is DGGITQSPKYLFRKEGQNVTLSCEQNLNHDAMYWYRQDPGQGLRLIYYSQIVNDFQKGDIAEGYSVSREKKESFPLTVTSAQKNPTAFYLCASSIGGHYEQYFGPGTRLTVT.

This clone was seen a single time. The chain links TRBV2 to TRBJ2-7; 9 bases line up with TRBD1. V lost 4 bases and J lost 6; bases outside the gene matches: 1. Germline CDR1 and CDR2: SNHLY and FYNNEI. CDR3 size: 12 residues. CDR3 in DNA: TGTGCCAGCAGTGGGGGACAGGGCGAGCAGTACTTC. Translated: CASSGGQGEQYF.

This clone was seen only once. The chain links TRBV10-1 to TRBJ2-2; maybe TRBD1 (6 bases). Trimming cost V 6 bases and J 0 bases, with 11 bases left between them. CDR1 is WNHNN and CDR2 is SYGVQD in the germline V gene (reference sequence). CDR3 length: 15 amino acids. CDR3 loop: CASSEDSTNTGELFF. CDR3 bases: TGCGCCAGCAGCGAGGACAGTACGAACACCGGGGAGCTGTTTTTT.

The rearrangement joins TRBV3-1 (or the pseudogene TRBV3-2) to TRBJ2-7, with TRBD2 identical over 7 bases. This CDR3 spans 14 amino acids. CDR1 and CDR2 (germline): LGHDT, YNNKEL (reference sequence). The V segment lost 4 bases and the J segment 6 bases; nucleotides outside the gene matches: 9. The CDR3 here is CASSLGGGGREQYF. In DNA, the CDR3 is TGTGCCAGCAGCCTTGGGGGGGGAGGTCGCGAGCAGTACTTC.

CDR3 bases: TGTGCCAGCAGCCGAAGATCGGGACTATCTGTCTACGAGCAGTACTTC. It codes for CASSRRSGLSVYEQYF. The chain is built from TRBV13 and TRBJ2-7; 7 positions agree with TRBD2. Losses at the gene ends were 5 bases for V and 3 bases for J; bases not matched to a gene: 13. In germline, CDR1 is PRHDT, CDR2 FYEKMQ (reference sequence). The CDR3 loop spans 16 amino acids.

V and J are TRBV29-1 and TRBJ2-2; 8 bases are a match to TRBD1. The V gene's germline CDR1 is SQVTM and CDR2 ANQGSEA. The length of the CDR3 is 14 residues. The junction had 5 bases not matched to a gene; V was cut back by 6 bases and J by 2 bases. The CDR3, as DNA: TGCAGCGTCGCCGGACAGGGTAACACCGGGGAGCTGTTTTTT. It specifies CSVAGQGNTGELFF.

The chain links TRBV19 to TRBJ1-5, with D possibly being TRBD1 (6 bases). This CDR3 has 13 amino acids. From germline, CDR1 is LNHDA and CDR2 SQIVND (reference sequence). V was cut by 5 bases and J by 4 bases, with 9 bases left in between. The CDR3 DNA is TGTGCCAGTAGTTTGGACAGAAATCAGCCCCAGCATTTT. Protein product: CASSLDRNQPQHF.

The V and J genes are TRBV10-3 and TRBJ2-7, with 9 bases aligning to TRBD1. CDR1 ENHRY and CDR2 SYGVKD come from the germline V gene. The CDR3 consists of 14 residues. The V and J ends lost 6 bases and 2 bases, in that order; junction bases with no gene match: 5. CDR3 DNA sequence: TGTGCCATCAGCCCCGGGACAGGGACCTACGAGCAGTACTTC. The encoded protein is CAISPGTGTYEQYF.

V is TRBV3-1 (or the pseudogene TRBV3-2) and J is TRBJ1-3; weak D call: TRBD1 (6 bases). The CDR3 is 17 amino acids. CDR1 is LGHDT and CDR2 is YNNKEL in the germline V gene (reference sequence). The V end was cut by 1 base, the J end by 4 bases, with 17 bases between. DNA for the CDR3: TGTGCCAGCAGCCAAGTGGGAGCGGGGGCAAGAGGAAACACCATATATTTT. It is translated as CASSQVGAGARGNTIYF.

The chain is built from TRBV2 and TRBJ2-3, with 12 bases identical to TRBD2. J gave up 5 bases and V 6 bases, and 6 bases lay outside the gene matches. The CDR3 totals 15 residues. Germline V gene sequence: CDR1 SNHLY, CDR2 FYNNEI. The CDR3 here is CASRASGGAIDTQYF. The CDR3, as DNA: TGTGCCAGCAGGGCTAGCGGGGGGGCTATAGATACGCAGTATTTT.

The chain recombines TRBV5-5 with TRBJ2-6; weak D call: TRBD1 (5 bases). Trimming took off 0 bases at V and 1 base at J, with 14 bases between the two ends. This CDR3 has 18 amino acids. CDR1 and CDR2 (germline): SGHKS, YYEKEE (reference sequence). CDR3 residues: CASSLGWGSKSGANVLTF. CDR3 DNA sequence: TGTGCCAGCAGCTTGGGATGGGGCAGTAAGTCTGGGGCCAACGTCCTGACTTTC.

V usage is TRBV20-1 and J usage is TRBJ1-2; 7 bases line up with TRBD1. The CDR3 extends over 14 amino acids. The junction had 11 bases not matched to a gene; V was cut back by 3 bases and J by 7 bases. The V gene's germline CDR1 is DFQATT and CDR2 SNEGSKA (reference sequence). In DNA form, the CDR3 reads TGCAGTGCTAGTCCAGTAGGGGGCGCAGGTGGCTACACCTTC. The encoded protein is CSASPVGGAGGYTF.

The chain has TRBV11-2 and TRBJ2-3; D is possibly TRBD2 (6 bases). The CDR3 spans 15 residues. Looked up from germline, CDR1 is SGHAT and CDR2 is FQNNGV. Trimming took off 5 bases at V and 6 bases at J, with 18 bases between the two ends. As DNA, the CDR3 is TGTGCCAGCAGCACGTCGGGACTCCCGGCCGATACGCAGTATTTT. Translated: CASSTSGLPADTQYF. The whole variable domain, filled in from reference TRBV11-2 and TRBJ2-3, reads EAGVAQSPRYKIIEKRQSVAFWCNPISGHATLYWYQQILGQGPKLLIQFQNNGVVDDSQLPKDRFSAERLKGVDSTLKIQPAKLEDSAVYLCASSTSGLPADTQYFGPGTRLTVL.

This clone showed up just a few times. The chain is built from TRBV5-6 and TRBJ1-2; 9 bases match TRBD1. This CDR3 spans 14 amino acids. The ends lost 3 bases at V and 2 bases at J; junction bases unmatched: 2. Germline V CDR1 and CDR2: SGHDT, YYEEEE. The CDR3 DNA reads TGTGCCAGCAGCTGGGGGACAGGGAACTATGGCTACACCTTC. It codes for CASSWGTGNYGYTF.

This clone was found once. V usage is TRBV4-3 and J usage is TRBJ2-1, with D hard to call. The germline V gene has CDR1 LGHNA and CDR2 YSLEER. This CDR3 is built from 15 residues. V was shortened by 1 base and J by 6 bases, with 13 bases between the two germline ends. The CDR3 reads CASSQGLVTGNEQFF. For the CDR3, the DNA is TGCGCCAGCAGCCAAGGGCTAGTCACCGGCAATGAGCAGTTCTTC.

The chain recombines TRBV21-1 with TRBJ2-7; the table's D call, TRBD1, was not checked against the DNA. TRBV21-1 is an annotated pseudogene. The CDR3 has 14 amino acids. CDR3 coding DNA: TGTGCCAGCAGCCAAAGGGACAGCCCCTACGAGCAGTACTTC. This encodes CASSQRDSPYEQYF.

This chain connects TRBV6-5 to TRBJ2-3; 13 nucleotides align to TRBD2. Germline-derived CDR1 and CDR2 are MNHEY and SVGAGI. The CDR3 covers 16 residues. The J segment lost 2 bases and the V segment lost 4 bases, leaving 3 bases of the junction unmatched. The CDR3 protein is CASSSTSGGDTDTQYF. CDR3 in DNA: TGTGCCAGCAGTTCCACTAGCGGGGGGGACACAGATACGCAGTATTTT.

The genes are TRBV19 and TRBJ2-2; the match to TRBD2 covers 10 bases. Trimming at V came to 4 bases and at J to 4 bases, leaving 9 bases not matched to a gene. The V gene's germline CDR1 is LNHDA and CDR2 SQIVND (reference sequence). This CDR3 contains 17 residues. CDR3 in DNA: TGTGCCAGTAGTAAGGCCCCTGCTAGCGGGGGCACCGGGGAGCTGTTTTTT. Its protein is CASSKAPASGGTGELFF.

The genes are TRBV6-6 and TRBJ2-1; TRBD2 matches 9 bases. V gave up 6 bases and J gave up 2 bases; unmatched junction bases: 8. Germline V gene lookup returns CDR1 MNHNY and CDR2 SVGAGI (reference sequence). This CDR3 comprises 16 residues. Here the CDR3 reads CASRQGGGVPYNEQFF. The CDR3 DNA is TGTGCCAGCAGGCAGGGCGGGGGGGTACCCTACAATGAGCAGTTCTTC.

The chain employs TRBV7-9 and TRBJ1-1; TRBD1 aligns across 7 bases. This CDR3 is 13 amino acids long. Germline V gene sequence: CDR1 SEHNR, CDR2 FQNEAQ (reference sequence). Unmatched junction bases numbered 4, after V lost 6 bases and J lost 3 bases. CDR3 sequence reads: CASSSGQHTEAFF. In DNA, the CDR3 is TGTGCCAGCAGTTCGGGACAGCACACTGAAGCTTTCTTT.

J is TRBJ2-7 and V is TRBV19, with 8 bases lining up with TRBD2. The CDR3 totals 17 residues. V was clipped by 3 bases and J by 0 bases; unmatched bases: 10. The germline V gene encodes CDR1 LNHDA and CDR2 SQIVND (reference sequence). CDR3 DNA sequence: TGTGCCAGTAGTATCACCAGCGGGGGCCGCCTCTCCTACGAGCAGTACTTC. The encoded protein is CASSITSGGRLSYEQYF.

The chain has TRBV11-2 and TRBJ1-3; 7 nucleotides align to TRBD1. Germline V lookup: CDR1 SGHAT, CDR2 FQNNGV. The CDR3 is made up of 17 amino acids. The junction had 12 bases not matched to a gene; V was cut back by 5 bases and J by 2 bases. The CDR3 spells CASSLYRGQGPGNTIYF. In DNA, the CDR3 is TGTGCCAGCAGCCTCTACAGGGGCCAGGGTCCTGGAAACACCATATATTTT.

The rearrangement uses TRBV28 and TRBJ1-2; D remains ambiguous. Germline V gene data show CDR1 as MDHEN and CDR2 as SYDVKM. V shed 1 base and J shed 2 bases, with 8 bases lying between them. The CDR3 spans 14 residues. CDR3 region: CASSLSGENYGYTF. CDR3 coding DNA: TGTGCCAGCAGTTTATCCGGGGAGAACTATGGCTACACCTTC.

The CDR3 nucleotides are TGTGCCAGCAGCTTAAGACAGCGACTAGAGGAGACCCAGTACTTC. Protein: CASSLRQRLEETQYF. The J gene is TRBJ2-5, the V gene TRBV11-2; D may be TRBD2 (6 bases). The CDR3 loop spans 15 amino acids. Trimming left V 2 bases short and J 5 bases short, with 15 bases between. Germline assignment: CDR1 SGHAT and CDR2 FQNNGV. Based on the CDR3 plus reference TRBV11-2 and TRBJ2-5, the full variable domain is EAGVAQSPRYKIIEKRQSVAFWCNPISGHATLYWYQQILGQGPKLLIQFQNNGVVDDSQLPKDRFSAERLKGVDSTLKIQPAKLEDSAVYLCASSLRQRLEETQYFGPGTRLLVL.

The chain joins TRBV29-1 to TRBJ1-2; no firm D call. CDR1 and CDR2 from the germline V gene are SQVTM and ANQGSEA. This CDR3 comprises 12 residues. V shed 1 base and J shed 6 bases, with 9 bases lying between them. This chain's CDR3 is CSVEGYGDGYTF. CDR3 in DNA: TGCAGCGTTGAAGGGTACGGGGATGGCTACACCTTC.